This is a list of T cell receptor beta chains from one sample in a study of shared clonotypes between healthy human individuals. Clones were read by immunoSEQ multiplex PCR, and TCRdb kept only the in-frame ones, dropping some. The data show some 1 million clones, more than 60% seen once. Sequencing was performed on memory CD4+ T cells sorted from blood. These receptors were obtained from a young man in good health. CDR3s include the opening cysteine and the closing phenylalanine or tryptophan. The D gene is left open where the match is weak. Clone size is shown for a subset of rows, as once, few, many or a class of expanded clone.

D	length	size	J	V	CDR3	DNA
-	17	once	TRBJ2-6	TRBV9	CASSATAGYSGANVLTF	TGTGCCAGCAGCGCCACAGCGGGTTACTCTGGGGCCAACGTCCTGACTTTC
-	16	-	TRBJ1-2	TRBV2	CASSEALKGLGFGYTF	TGTGCCAGCAGTGAAGCGCTTAAGGGTCTTGGTTTTGGCTACACCTTC
TRBD1	14	-	TRBJ2-5	TRBV5-1	CASSSTGAGETQYF	TGCGCCAGCAGCTCCACAGGGGCCGGGGAGACCCAGTACTTC
TRBD1	12	-	TRBJ2-5	TRBV29-1	CSVATGGETQYF	TGCAGCGTTGCTACAGGGGGAGAGACCCAGTACTTC
-	14	-	TRBJ2-7	TRBV7-9	CASSSRGQNYEQYF	TGTGCCAGCAGCTCTAGAGGACAGAACTACGAGCAGTACTTC
-	13	-	TRBJ2-5	TRBV7-8	CASTSRSPETQYF	TGTGCCAGCACCAGTCGGTCCCCAGAGACCCAGTACTTC
-	14	-	TRBJ2-5	TRBV6-1	CASTPGGSLETQYF	TGTGCCAGCACCCCAGGAGGCAGTTTAGAGACCCAGTACTTC
-	15	-	TRBJ2-1	TRBV30	CAWSVTRRAGGEQFF	TGTGCCTGGAGTGTAACAAGGAGGGCGGGCGGTGAGCAGTTCTTC
-	15	-	TRBJ1-5	TRBV2	CASRAQGQTGQPQHF	TGTGCCAGCAGGGCTCAGGGGCAGACAGGACAGCCCCAGCATTTT
TRBD2	14	-	TRBJ2-1	TRBV14	CASSLSGRSNEQFF	TGTGCCAGCAGCCTCAGCGGGAGAAGTAATGAGCAGTTCTTC
-	16	-	TRBJ2-4	TRBV6-6	CASSYFGDLAKNIQYF	TGTGCCAGCAGTTACTTCGGGGATCTAGCCAAAAACATTCAGTACTTC
-	16	-	TRBJ2-5	TRBV5-1	CASSLTIGGGQETQYF	TGCGCCAGCAGCTTGACGATCGGTGGAGGCCAAGAGACCCAGTACTTC
-	16	-	TRBJ2-2	TRBV5-4	CASSLGQALNTGELFF	TGTGCCAGCAGCTTAGGCCAGGCGCTAAACACCGGGGAGCTGTTTTTT
-	14	-	TRBJ2-3	TRBV7-2	CASSFSRQGRIQYF	TGTGCCAGCAGCTTTAGTCGCCAGGGCCGCATCCAGTATTTT
TRBD1	14	-	TRBJ1-2	TRBV7-2	CASSLDWRTGSFTF	TGTGCCAGCAGCTTAGACTGGAGGACAGGCAGCTTCACCTTC
-	11	-	TRBJ2-1	TRBV30	CAWTDGGLQFF	TGTGCCTGGACTGATGGGGGTTTGCAGTTCTTC
TRBD2	15	-	TRBJ2-3	TRBV5-1	CASSLGLAVTDTQYF	TGCGCCAGCAGCTTGGGACTAGCGGTCACAGATACGCAGTATTTT
-	14	-	TRBJ1-1	TRBV5-6	CASSLLQTNTEAFF	TGTGCCAGCAGCTTGTTACAGACCAACACTGAAGCTTTCTTT
TRBD2	18	once	TRBJ2-1	TRBV11-3	CASSTGQARLAGYNEQFF	TGTGCCAGCAGCACCGGACAGGCGAGACTAGCGGGATACAATGAGCAGTTCTTC
-	16	-	TRBJ1-1	TRBV11-2	CASSSHPAQGGTEAFF	TGTGCCAGCAGCTCACACCCAGCCCAGGGTGGGACTGAAGCTTTCTTT
-	14	-	TRBJ1-2	TRBV19	CASTPTDSNYGYTF	TGTGCCAGTACCCCGACAGACTCTAACTATGGCTACACCTTC
-	14	-	TRBJ1-4	TRBV19	CATLDLAGNEKLFF	TGTGCCACCCTGGACCTCGCCGGGAATGAAAAACTGTTTTTT
-	15	-	TRBJ2-5	TRBV27	CASSALEQGRETQYF	TGTGCCAGCAGTGCCCTGGAACAGGGTCGGGAGACCCAGTACTTC
TRBD1	17	-	TRBJ1-6	TRBV13	CASSGVTQGALNSPLHF	TGTGCCAGCAGCGGAGTGACACAGGGGGCGTTAAATTCACCCCTCCACTTT
-	13	-	TRBJ2-5	TRBV5-1	CASAQGSRETQYF	TGCGCCAGCGCCCAAGGGTCGAGGGAGACCCAGTACTTC
TRBD2	17	many	TRBJ2-3	TRBV5-1	CASSRTGLATSTDTQYF	TGCGCCAGCAGCCGGACGGGACTAGCGACTAGCACAGATACGCAGTATTTT
-	15	-	TRBJ1-4	TRBV29-1	CSVSPTLLANEKLFF	TGCAGCGTATCCCCGACATTGCTGGCTAATGAAAAACTGTTTTTT
-	12	-	TRBJ1-1	TRBV6-6	CASRGANTEAFF	TGTGCCAGCAGAGGGGCGAACACTGAAGCTTTCTTT
TRBD2	15	-	TRBJ2-3	TRBV5-1	CASSSGRAGADTQYF	TGCGCCAGCAGCTCAGGCCGAGCGGGAGCTGATACGCAGTATTTT
-	14	few	TRBJ2-7	TRBV6-5	CASSYDPHSYEQYF	TGTGCCAGCAGTTACGACCCCCACTCCTACGAGCAGTACTTC
-	15	-	TRBJ2-2	TRBV5-6	CASSSPILGTGELFF	TGTGCCAGCAGCTCCCCGATACTCGGGACCGGGGAGCTGTTTTTT
TRBD1	15	-	TRBJ2-2	TRBV10-1	CASSRQGANTGELFF	TGCGCCAGCAGTAGACAGGGGGCGAACACCGGGGAGCTGTTTTTT
TRBD2	15	-	TRBJ2-5	TRBV6-6	CASSLLAGGLGTQYF	TGTGCCAGCAGTTTACTAGCGGGGGGTCTGGGGACCCAGTACTTC
-	15	-	TRBJ1-5	TRBV5-1	CASSLGGAGNQPQHF	TGCGCCAGCAGCTTGGGTGGGGCAGGCAATCAGCCCCAGCATTTT
-	16	-	TRBJ2-2	TRBV7-2	CASSLLGGTNTGELFF	TGTGCCAGCAGCTTATTGGGCGGGACGAACACCGGGGAGCTGTTTTTT
-	18	-	TRBJ1-5	TRBV15	CATSRVRAGAPSNQPQHF	TGTGCCACCAGCAGAGTGAGGGCAGGGGCCCCTAGCAATCAGCCCCAGCATTTT
-	14	-	TRBJ2-3	TRBV9	CASSVLNRGDTQYF	TGTGCCAGCAGCGTCCTGAACCGAGGGGATACGCAGTATTTT
-	14	once	TRBJ2-2	TRBV5-1	CASSLASGSGELFF	TGCGCCAGCAGCTTGGCCTCGGGTTCCGGGGAGCTGTTTTTT
-	13	-	TRBJ1-1	TRBV19	CASSQTPNTEAFF	TGTGCCAGTAGCCAGACACCGAACACTGAAGCTTTCTTT
-	15	-	TRBJ1-4	TRBV5-1	CASSLETGRNEKLFF	TGCGCCAGCAGCTTGGAAACAGGCCGTAATGAAAAACTGTTTTTT